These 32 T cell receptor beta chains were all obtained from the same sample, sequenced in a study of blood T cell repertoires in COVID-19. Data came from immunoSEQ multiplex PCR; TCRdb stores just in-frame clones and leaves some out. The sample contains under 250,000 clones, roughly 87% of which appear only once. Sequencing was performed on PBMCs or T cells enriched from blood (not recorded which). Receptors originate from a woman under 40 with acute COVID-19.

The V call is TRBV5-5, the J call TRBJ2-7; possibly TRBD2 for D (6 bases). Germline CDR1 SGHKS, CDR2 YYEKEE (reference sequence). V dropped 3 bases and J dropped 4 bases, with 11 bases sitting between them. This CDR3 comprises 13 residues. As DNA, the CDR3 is TGTGCCAGCAGCTCGGGAGCGGGTTACGAGCAGTACTTC. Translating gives CASSSGAGYEQYF. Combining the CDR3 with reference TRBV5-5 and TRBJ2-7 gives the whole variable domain DAGVTQSPTHLIKTRGQQVTLRCSPISGHKSVSWYQQVLGQGPQFIFQYYEKEERGRGNFPDRFSARQFPNYSSELNVNALLLGDSALYLCASSSGAGYEQYFGPGTRLTVT.

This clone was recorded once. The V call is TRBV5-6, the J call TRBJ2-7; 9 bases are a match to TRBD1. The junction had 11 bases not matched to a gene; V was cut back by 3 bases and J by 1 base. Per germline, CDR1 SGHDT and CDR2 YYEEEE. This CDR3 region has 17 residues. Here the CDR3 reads CASSWLATGTGSYEQYF. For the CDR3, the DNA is TGTGCCAGCAGCTGGTTGGCAACCGGGACAGGGTCCTACGAGCAGTACTTC.

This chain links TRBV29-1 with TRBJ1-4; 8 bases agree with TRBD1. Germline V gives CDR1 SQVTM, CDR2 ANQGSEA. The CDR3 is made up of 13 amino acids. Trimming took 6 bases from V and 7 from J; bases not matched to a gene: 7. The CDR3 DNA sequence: TGCAGCGTAGACAGGGGCCGGGGTGAAAAACTGTTTTTT. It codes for CSVDRGRGEKLFF.

CDR3 sequence: CASRTSSGGRKETQYF. CDR3 in DNA: TGTGCCAGCAGAACATCTAGCGGGGGGCGCAAAGAGACCCAGTACTTC. The chain employs TRBV7-8 and TRBJ2-5, with 11 positions matching TRBD2. Germline V gene lookup returns CDR1 SGHVS and CDR2 FQNEAQ. There are 16 residues in the CDR3. J lost 3 bases, V lost 6 bases, and 9 bases had no gene match.

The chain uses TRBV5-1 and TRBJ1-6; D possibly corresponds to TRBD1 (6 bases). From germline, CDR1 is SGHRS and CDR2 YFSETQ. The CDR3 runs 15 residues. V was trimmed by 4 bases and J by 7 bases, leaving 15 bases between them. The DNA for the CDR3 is TGCGCCAGCAGCGGGGTCGGGGGGCCAAATTCACCCCTCCACTTT. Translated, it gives CASSGVGGPNSPLHF.

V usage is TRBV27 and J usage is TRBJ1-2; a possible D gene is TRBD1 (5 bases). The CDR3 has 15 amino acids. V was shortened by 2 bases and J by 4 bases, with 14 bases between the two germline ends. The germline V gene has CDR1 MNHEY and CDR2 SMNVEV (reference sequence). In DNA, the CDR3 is TGTGCCAGCAGTTTAGGAGGGGAGCTGCCCTATGGCTACACCTTC. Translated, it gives CASSLGGELPYGYTF.

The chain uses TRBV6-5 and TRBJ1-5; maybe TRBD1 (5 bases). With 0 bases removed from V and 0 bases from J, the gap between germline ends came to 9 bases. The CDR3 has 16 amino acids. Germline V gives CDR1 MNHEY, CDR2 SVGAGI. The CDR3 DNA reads TGTGCCAGCAGTTACTCGTCAGGGTATAGCAATCAGCCCCAGCATTTT. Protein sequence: CASSYSSGYSNQPQHF.

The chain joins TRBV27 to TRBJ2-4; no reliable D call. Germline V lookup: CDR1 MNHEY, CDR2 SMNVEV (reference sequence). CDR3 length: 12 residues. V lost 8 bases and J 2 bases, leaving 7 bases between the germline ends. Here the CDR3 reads CASGLTKNIQYF. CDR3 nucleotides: TGTGCCAGCGGGCTAACCAAAAACATTCAGTACTTC.

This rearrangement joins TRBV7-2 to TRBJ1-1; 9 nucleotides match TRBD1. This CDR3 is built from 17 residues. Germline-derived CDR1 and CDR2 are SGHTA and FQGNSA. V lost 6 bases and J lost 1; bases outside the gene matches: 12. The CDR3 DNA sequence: TGTGCCAGCAGATTCTCCGGGACAGGGACAGGGAACACTGAAGCTTTCTTT. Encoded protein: CASRFSGTGTGNTEAFF.

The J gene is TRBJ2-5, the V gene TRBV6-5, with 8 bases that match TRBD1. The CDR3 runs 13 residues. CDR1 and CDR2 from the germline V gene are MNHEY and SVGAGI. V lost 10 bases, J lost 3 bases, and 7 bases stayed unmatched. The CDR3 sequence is CATSGQGEETQYF. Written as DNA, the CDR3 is TGTGCCACCTCAGGACAGGGAGAAGAGACCCAGTACTTC.

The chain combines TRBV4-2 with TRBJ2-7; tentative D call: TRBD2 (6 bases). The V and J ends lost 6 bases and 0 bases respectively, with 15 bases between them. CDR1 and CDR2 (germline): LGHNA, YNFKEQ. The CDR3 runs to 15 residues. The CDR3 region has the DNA TGTGCCAGCAGAGCGTCGCGGGGCAACTCCTACGAGCAGTACTTC. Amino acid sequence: CASRASRGNSYEQYF.

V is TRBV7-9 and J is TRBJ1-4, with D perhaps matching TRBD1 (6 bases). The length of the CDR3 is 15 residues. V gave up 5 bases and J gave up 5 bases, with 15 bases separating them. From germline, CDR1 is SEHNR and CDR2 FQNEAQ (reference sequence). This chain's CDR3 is CASSLGAVSNEKLFF. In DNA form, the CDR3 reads TGTGCCAGCAGCCTGGGGGCAGTCTCGAATGAAAAACTGTTTTTT.

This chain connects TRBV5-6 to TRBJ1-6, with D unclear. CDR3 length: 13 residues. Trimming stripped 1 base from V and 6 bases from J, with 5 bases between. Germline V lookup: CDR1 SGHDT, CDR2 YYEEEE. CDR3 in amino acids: CASSLYGNSPLHF. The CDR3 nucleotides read TGTGCCAGCAGCTTGTACGGTAATTCACCCCTCCACTTT.

CDR3 sequence (DNA): TGTGCCTGGGGACAGGGGGCTGGAAACACCATATATTTT. It specifies CAWGQGAGNTIYF. J is TRBJ1-3 and V is TRBV30; the match to TRBD1 covers 10 bases. Germline V gene data show CDR1 as GTSNPN and CDR2 as SVGIG (reference sequence). Losses at the gene ends were 5 bases for V and 2 bases for J; bases not matched to a gene: 0. CDR3 length: 13 residues.

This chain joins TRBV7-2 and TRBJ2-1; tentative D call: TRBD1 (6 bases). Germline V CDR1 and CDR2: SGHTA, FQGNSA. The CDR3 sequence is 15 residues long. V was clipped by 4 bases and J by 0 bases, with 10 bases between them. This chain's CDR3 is CASSSKGGSYNEQFF. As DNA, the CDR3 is TGTGCCAGCAGCTCTAAAGGGGGCTCCTACAATGAGCAGTTCTTC.

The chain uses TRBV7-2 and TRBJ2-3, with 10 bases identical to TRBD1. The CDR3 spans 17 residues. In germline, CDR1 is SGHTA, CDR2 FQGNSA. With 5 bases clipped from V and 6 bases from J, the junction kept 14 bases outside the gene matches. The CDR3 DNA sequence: TGTGCCAGCAGCGACTTTGGACAGGGGGGACTAGGGGATACGCAGTATTTT. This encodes CASSDFGQGGLGDTQYF.

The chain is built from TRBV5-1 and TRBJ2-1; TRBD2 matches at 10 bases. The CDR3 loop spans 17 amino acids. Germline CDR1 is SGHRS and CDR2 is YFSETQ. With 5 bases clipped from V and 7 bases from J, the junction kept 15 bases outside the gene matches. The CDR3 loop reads CASSPGTIAGGRNEQFF. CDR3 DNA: TGCGCCAGCAGTCCCGGGACAATAGCGGGGGGTAGAAATGAGCAGTTCTTC.

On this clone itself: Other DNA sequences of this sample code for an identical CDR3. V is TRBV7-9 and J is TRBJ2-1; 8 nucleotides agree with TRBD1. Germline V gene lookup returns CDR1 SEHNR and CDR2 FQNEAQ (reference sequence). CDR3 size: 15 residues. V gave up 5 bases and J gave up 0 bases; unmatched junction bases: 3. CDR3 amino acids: CASSPTGDSYNEQFF. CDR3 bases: TGTGCCAGCAGCCCGACAGGGGACTCCTACAATGAGCAGTTCTTC.

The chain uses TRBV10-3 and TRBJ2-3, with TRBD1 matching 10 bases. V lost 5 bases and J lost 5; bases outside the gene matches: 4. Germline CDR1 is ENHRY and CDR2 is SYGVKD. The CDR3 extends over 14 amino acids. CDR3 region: CAISPGTGVDTQYF. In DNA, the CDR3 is TGTGCCATCAGTCCCGGGACAGGGGTAGATACGCAGTATTTT.

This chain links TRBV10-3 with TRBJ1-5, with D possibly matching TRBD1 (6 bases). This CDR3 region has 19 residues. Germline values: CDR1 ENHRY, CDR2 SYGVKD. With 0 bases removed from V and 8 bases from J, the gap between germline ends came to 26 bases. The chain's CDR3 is CAISESTLFASRGSKPQHF. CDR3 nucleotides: TGTGCCATCAGTGAGTCAACGCTCTTCGCCAGCAGGGGTAGTAAGCCCCAGCATTTT.

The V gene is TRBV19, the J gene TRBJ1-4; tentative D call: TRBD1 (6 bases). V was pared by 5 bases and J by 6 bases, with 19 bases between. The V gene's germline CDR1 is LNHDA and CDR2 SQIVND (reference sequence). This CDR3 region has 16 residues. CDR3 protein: CASSRQQGPRDEKLFF. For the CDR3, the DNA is TGTGCCAGTAGTCGACAGCAGGGGCCCAGAGATGAAAAACTGTTTTTT.

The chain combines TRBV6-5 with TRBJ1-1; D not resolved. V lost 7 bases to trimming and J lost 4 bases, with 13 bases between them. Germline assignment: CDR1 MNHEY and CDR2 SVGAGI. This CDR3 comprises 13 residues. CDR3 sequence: CASKVGQVTEAFF. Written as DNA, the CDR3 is TGTGCCAGCAAAGTTGGGCAGGTCACTGAAGCTTTCTTT.

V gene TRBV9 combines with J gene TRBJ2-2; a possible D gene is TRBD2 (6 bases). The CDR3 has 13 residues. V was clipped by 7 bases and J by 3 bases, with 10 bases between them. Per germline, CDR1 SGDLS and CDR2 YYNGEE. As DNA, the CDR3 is TGTGCCAGCGGGAGGCTGGACACCGGGGAGCTGTTTTTT. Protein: CASGRLDTGELFF.

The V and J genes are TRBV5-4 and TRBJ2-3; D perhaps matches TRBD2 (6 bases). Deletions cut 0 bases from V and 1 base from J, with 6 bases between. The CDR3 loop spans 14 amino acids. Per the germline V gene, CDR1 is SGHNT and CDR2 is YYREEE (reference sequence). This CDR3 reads CASSLAGGTDTQYF. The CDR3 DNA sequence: TGTGCCAGCAGCTTGGCGGGGGGCACAGATACGCAGTATTTT.

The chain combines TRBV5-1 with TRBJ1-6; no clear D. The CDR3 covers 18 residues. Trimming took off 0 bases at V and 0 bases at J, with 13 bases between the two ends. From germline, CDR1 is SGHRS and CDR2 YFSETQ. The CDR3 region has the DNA TGCGCCAGCAGCTTGGGAGTAGGAGGGAGCTCCTATAATTCACCCCTCCACTTT. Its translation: CASSLGVGGSSYNSPLHF.

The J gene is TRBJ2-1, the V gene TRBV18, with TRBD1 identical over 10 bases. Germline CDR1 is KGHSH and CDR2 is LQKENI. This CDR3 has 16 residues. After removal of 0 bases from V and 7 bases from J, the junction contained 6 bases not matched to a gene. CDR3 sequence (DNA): TGTGCCAGCTCACCACCCGGGACAGGGGCCGGTAATGAGCAGTTCTTC. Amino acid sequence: CASSPPGTGAGNEQFF. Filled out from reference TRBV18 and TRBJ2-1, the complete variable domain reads NAGVMQNPRHLVRRRGQEARLRCSPMKGHSHVYWYRQLPEEGLKFMVYLQKENIIDESGMPKERFSAEFPKEGPSILRIQQVVRGDSAAYFCASSPPGTGAGNEQFFGPGTRLTVL.

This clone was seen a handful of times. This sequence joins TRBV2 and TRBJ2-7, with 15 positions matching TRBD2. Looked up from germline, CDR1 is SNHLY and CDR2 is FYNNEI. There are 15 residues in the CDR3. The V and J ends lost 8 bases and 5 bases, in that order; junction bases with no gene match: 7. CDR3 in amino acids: CASLGTSGGQHEQYF. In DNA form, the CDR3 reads TGTGCCAGCCTAGGGACTAGCGGGGGGCAACACGAGCAGTACTTC.

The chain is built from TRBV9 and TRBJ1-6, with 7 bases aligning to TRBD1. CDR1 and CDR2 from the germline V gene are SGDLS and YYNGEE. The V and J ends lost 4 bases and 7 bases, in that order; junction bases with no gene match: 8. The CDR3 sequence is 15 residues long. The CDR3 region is CASSPQQGWNSPLHF. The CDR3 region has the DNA TGTGCCAGCAGCCCCCAACAGGGGTGGAATTCACCCCTCCACTTT.

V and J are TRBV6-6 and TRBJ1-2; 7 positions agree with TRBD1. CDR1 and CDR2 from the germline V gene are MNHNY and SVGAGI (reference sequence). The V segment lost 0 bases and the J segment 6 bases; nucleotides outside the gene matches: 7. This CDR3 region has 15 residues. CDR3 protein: CASSYSKGQTDGYTF. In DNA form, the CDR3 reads TGTGCCAGCAGTTACTCGAAGGGACAGACGGATGGCTACACCTTC.

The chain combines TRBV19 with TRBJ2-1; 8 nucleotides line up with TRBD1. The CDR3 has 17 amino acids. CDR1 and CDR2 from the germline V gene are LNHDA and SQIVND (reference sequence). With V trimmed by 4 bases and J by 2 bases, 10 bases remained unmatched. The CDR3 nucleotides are TGTGCCAGTAGTACGCCTTCAGGGGGCGCCGCCTACAATGAGCAGTTCTTC. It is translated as CASSTPSGGAAYNEQFF. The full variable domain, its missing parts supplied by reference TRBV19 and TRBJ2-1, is DGGITQSPKYLFRKEGQNVTLSCEQNLNHDAMYWYRQDPGQGLRLIYYSQIVNDFQKGDIAEGYSVSREKKESFPLTVTSAQKNPTAFYLCASSTPSGGAAYNEQFFGPGTRLTVL.

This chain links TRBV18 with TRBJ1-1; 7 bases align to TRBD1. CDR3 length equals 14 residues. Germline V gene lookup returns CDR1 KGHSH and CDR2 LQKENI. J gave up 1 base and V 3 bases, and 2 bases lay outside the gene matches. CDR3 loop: CASSPGDRNTEAFF. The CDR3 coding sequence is TGTGCCAGCTCACCGGGGGACAGGAACACTGAAGCTTTCTTT.

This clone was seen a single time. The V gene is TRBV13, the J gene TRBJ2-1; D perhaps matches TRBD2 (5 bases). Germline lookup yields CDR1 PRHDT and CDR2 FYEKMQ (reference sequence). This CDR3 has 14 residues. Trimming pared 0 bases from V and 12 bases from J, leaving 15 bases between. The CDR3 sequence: CASSLGPAAFGQFF. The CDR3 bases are TGTGCCAGCAGCTTAGGTCCAGCGGCGTTTGGGCAGTTCTTC.